This entry lists 6 T cell receptor beta chains sequenced from one sample in a study of blood T cells in healthy people across ages. Using a J-beta primer mix together with a sample-barcoded 5' primer, a second PCR was run for about 6 to 12 cycles. In TCRdb, the 5' RACE reads were re-called with MiXCR into one record per CDR3 protein. The data contain around 1,800,000 distinct CDR3 sequences, approximately 39% of them singletons. Sample: blood. The source of these receptors is a human donor in good health.

The chain is built from TRBV24-1 and TRBJ2-1, with TRBD2 matching over 7 bases. V trimming: 3 bases; J trimming: 2 bases; junction bases outside the gene matches: 9. The CDR3 is 17 residues long. The germline gives CDR1 KGHDR, CDR2 SFDVKD. CDR3 sequence reads: CATSDPALGGAYNEQFF. The CDR3 DNA sequence: TGTGCCACCAGTGATCCAGCTTTGGGGGGGGCCTACAATGAGCAGTTCTTC.

J is TRBJ2-4 and V is TRBV12-3 or TRBV12-4, with 10 bases matching TRBD2. The CDR3 is 15 amino acids. V lost 5 bases and J lost 13; bases outside the gene matches: 14. This chain's CDR3 is CASSPERGGRNEQYF. The CDR3 DNA reads TGTGCCAGCAGTCCGGAGCGGGGGGGCCGCAATGAGCAGTACTTC.

The chain combines TRBV2 with TRBJ2-3, with TRBD2 as a possible D gene (5 bases). This CDR3 is built from 14 residues. Germline values: CDR1 SNHLY, CDR2 FYNNEI. The V and J ends lost 6 bases and 1 base respectively, with 11 bases between them. CDR3 nucleotides: TGTGCCAGCAGGCGGGCTTACCGCACAGATACGCAGTATTTT. Its protein product is CASRRAYRTDTQYF.

This clonotype was counted a few times. This chain uses TRBV7-6 with TRBJ2-5, with D perhaps TRBD2 (5 bases). The CDR3 length is 13 residues. V lost 6 bases and J 3 bases, leaving 11 bases between the germline ends. Germline-derived CDR1 and CDR2 are SGHVS and FNYEAQ. The CDR3 here is CASSVARKETQYF. The CDR3 DNA sequence: TGTGCCAGCAGTGTAGCGCGGAAAGAGACCCAGTACTTC.

The chain employs TRBV7-9 and TRBJ2-1; TRBD2 matches 9 bases. Germline V lookup: CDR1 SEHNR, CDR2 FQNEAQ (reference sequence). The CDR3 totals 19 residues. V trimming: 6 bases; J trimming: 0 bases; junction bases outside the gene matches: 15. In DNA, the CDR3 is TGTGCCAGCAGTCGATTCCAACCTGCTAGCGGGAACTCCTACAATGAGCAGTTCTTC. It is translated as CASSRFQPASGNSYNEQFF.

The genes are TRBV7-9 and TRBJ1-1; no clear D gene. V shed 3 bases and J shed 11 bases, with 13 bases lying between them. The CDR3 covers 12 residues. CDR1 and CDR2 (germline): SEHNR, FQNEAQ (reference sequence). In DNA form, the CDR3 reads TGTGCCAGCAGCTTCCTAGGACTGTTGGCTTTCTTT. It is translated as CASSFLGLLAFF.